This T cell receptor beta chain was recorded in a study of identifying expanded T cells in peripheral blood. Study-level results: Approximately 2-week clone count variance significantly increased as total template count grew. Over about two and four weeks, about 15 and 19 clones changed, versus around 1.2 between replicates.

The length of the CDR3 is 13 residues. Trimming stripped 1 base from V and 4 bases from J, with 3 bases between. In germline, CDR1 is SGHNT, CDR2 YYREEE (reference sequence). No infections or other immune events were documented during collection. Profiling relied on immunoSEQ multiplex PCR, and the TCRdb table lists in-frame clones only, not all of them. The repertoire holds 81,000 or so clones, with 84% as singletons. This clone occurred a few times. The antigen remains undetermined. The receptor was isolated from a person aged 18 to 75 in good health. The chain recombines TRBV5-4 with TRBJ2-6; no clear D. Sequences were obtained from blood. This chain's CDR3 is CASSLLGANVLTF. DNA for the CDR3: TGTGCCAGCAGCTTGCTAGGGGCCAACGTCCTGACTTTC.